This T cell receptor beta chain emerged from a study of blood T cells in healthy people across ages. Regarding the study as a whole: The diversity estimates, figures obtained from one million T cells, were considered underestimates. TCR beta diversity was tightly associated with the proportion of naive T cells.

The V and J ends lost 1 base and 14 bases, in that order; junction bases with no gene match: 3. This CDR3 is 11 amino acids long. A second about 7 to 12 cycle PCR used barcoded and J-beta primers. TCRdb independently ran MiXCR on the 5' RACE reads; one entry per CDR3 protein. The sample includes hundreds of thousands of distinct CDR3 sequences, 21% of them seen just once. This clonotype was detected a few times. Its specificity is not known. Sequences were obtained from blood. This rearrangement joins TRBV12-3 or TRBV12-4 to TRBJ2-5; 8 nucleotides match TRBD1. The TCR sequence derives from a man aged 65 to 79 in good health. The CDR3 here is CASSLGTGKYF. DNA for the CDR3: TGTGCCAGCAGTTTAGGGACAGGGAAATACTTC.